The rows below give T cell receptor beta chains drawn from one sample of a study of tumor-infiltrating lymphocytes in oesophageal squamous cell carcinoma. TCRdb reprocessed the PCR reads via MiXCR and lists one record per CDR3 protein. The sample carries some 15,000 distinct CDR3 sequences, 44% recorded once. The sequenced material came from blood. The receptors come from a female donor with esophageal squamous cell carcinoma. Each CDR3 is given with its conserved first and last residue.

V: TRBV20-1
CDR3: CSASLANEQFF

V: TRBV7-8
CDR3: CASSFAGDEQFF

V: TRBV7-3
CDR3: CASSPQGVGGELFF

V: TRBV7-6
CDR3: CASSLQGDTQYF

V: TRBV27
CDR3: CASSLSLPLAGFTYEQYF

V: TRBV7-4
CDR3: CASSGTGVWEQYF

V: TRBV7-9
CDR3: CASSFRGGTDYGYTF

V: TRBV28
CDR3: CASSSDTTGVGGTQYF

V: TRBV5-1
CDR3: CATRREGGNYGYTF

V: TRBV7-9
CDR3: CASSLGDRDGETQYF

V: TRBV19
CDR3: CASSIVFQGDNEQFF

V: TRBV6-6
CDR3: CASSGSWRQPQHF

V: TRBV19
CDR3: CASSPRGQGARGWDEQFF

V: TRBV28
CDR3: CASSDMDQPQHF

V: TRBV30
CDR3: CAWVRQFSPYEQYF

V: TRBV7-2
CDR3: CASIVRRGGPDTQYF

V: TRBV7-4
CDR3: CASISTGGNEQYF

V: TRBV7-3
CDR3: CASSRLTGLAGGNEQFF

V: TRBV12-3/TRBV12-4
CDR3: CASSWTGSYGYTF

V: TRBV7-6
CDR3: CASSRRDYNEQFF

V: TRBV7-6
CDR3: CASSLDRAASDEQFF

V: TRBV7-6
CDR3: CASSLGGGEGRFEGQETQYF